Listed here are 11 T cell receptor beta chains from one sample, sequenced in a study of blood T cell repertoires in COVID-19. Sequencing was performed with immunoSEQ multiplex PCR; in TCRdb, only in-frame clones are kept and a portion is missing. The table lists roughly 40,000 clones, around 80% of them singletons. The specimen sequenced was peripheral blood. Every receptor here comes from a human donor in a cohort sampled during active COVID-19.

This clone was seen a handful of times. CDR3 loop: CASSLEGDSLQAFF. The CDR3 DNA follows: TGTGCCAGCAGCTTAGAAGGGGACAGCCTACAGGCTTTCTTT. V is TRBV7-2 and J is TRBJ1-1, with 7 bases lining up with TRBD1. The length of the CDR3 is 14 residues. CDR1 is SGHTA, CDR2 FQGNSA, per germline. The V segment lost 1 base and the J segment 11 bases; nucleotides outside the gene matches: 10.

The CDR3 protein is CASSLRTGEFRGYGYTF. The DNA for the CDR3 is TGTGCCAGCAGCTTACGGACAGGGGAGTTCCGAGGCTATGGCTACACCTTC. V and J are TRBV7-9 and TRBJ1-2; 9 bases line up with TRBD1. The junction had 11 bases not matched to a gene; V was cut back by 2 bases and J by 4 bases. CDR1 is SEHNR and CDR2 is FQNEAQ in the germline V gene (reference sequence). The CDR3 has 17 amino acids.

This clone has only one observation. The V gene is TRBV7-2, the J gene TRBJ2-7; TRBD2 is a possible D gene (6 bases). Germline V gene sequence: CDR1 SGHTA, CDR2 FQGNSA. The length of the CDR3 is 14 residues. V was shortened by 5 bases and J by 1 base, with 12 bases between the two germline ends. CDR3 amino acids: CASSPRDWSYEQYF. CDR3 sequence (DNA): TGTGCCAGCAGCCCCCGGGACTGGTCCTACGAGCAGTACTTC. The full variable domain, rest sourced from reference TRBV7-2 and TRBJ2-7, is GAGVSQSPSNKVTEKGKDVELRCDPISGHTALYWYRQSLGQGLEFLIYFQGNSAPDKSGLPSDRFSAERTGGSVSTLTIQRTQQEDSAVYLCASSPRDWSYEQYFGPGTRLTVT.

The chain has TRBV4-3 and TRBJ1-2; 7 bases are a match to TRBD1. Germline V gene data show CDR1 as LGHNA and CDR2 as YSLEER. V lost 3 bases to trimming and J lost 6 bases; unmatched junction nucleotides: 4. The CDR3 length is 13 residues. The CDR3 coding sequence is TGCGCCAGCAGCCAGCAGGGGGACGATGGCTACACCTTC. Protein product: CASSQQGDDGYTF.

The CDR3 DNA is TGTGCCAGCAGTTCGGACAGGGGCTTTCGCAATCAGCCCCAGCATTTT. It yields the protein CASSSDRGFRNQPQHF. The rearrangement joins TRBV7-8 to TRBJ1-5, with 9 bases identical to TRBD1. CDR3 length equals 16 residues. Germline V gene lookup returns CDR1 SGHVS and CDR2 FQNEAQ. V lost 6 bases and J lost 2; bases outside the gene matches: 8.

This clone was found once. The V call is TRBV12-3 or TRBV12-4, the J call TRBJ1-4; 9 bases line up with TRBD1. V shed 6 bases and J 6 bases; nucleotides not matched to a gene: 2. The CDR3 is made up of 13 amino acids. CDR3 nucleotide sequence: TGTGCCAGCAGGGGACAGGGTTATGAAAAACTGTTTTTT. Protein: CASRGQGYEKLFF.

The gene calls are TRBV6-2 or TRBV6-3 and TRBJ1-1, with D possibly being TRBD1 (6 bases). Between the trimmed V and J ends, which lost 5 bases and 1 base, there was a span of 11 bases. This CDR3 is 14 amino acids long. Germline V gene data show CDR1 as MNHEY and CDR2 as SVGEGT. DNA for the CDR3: TGTGCCAGCAGTCGGGACACTTGGAACACTGAAGCTTTCTTT. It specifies CASSRDTWNTEAFF.

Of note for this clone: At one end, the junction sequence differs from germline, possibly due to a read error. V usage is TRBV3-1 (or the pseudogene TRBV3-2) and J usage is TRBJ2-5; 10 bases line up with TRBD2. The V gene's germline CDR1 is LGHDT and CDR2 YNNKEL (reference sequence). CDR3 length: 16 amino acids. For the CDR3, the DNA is TGTGCCGGCAGCCAACGGGCGAGCGGGAGGGCTAAGACCCAGTACTTC. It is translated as CAGSQRASGRAKTQYF.

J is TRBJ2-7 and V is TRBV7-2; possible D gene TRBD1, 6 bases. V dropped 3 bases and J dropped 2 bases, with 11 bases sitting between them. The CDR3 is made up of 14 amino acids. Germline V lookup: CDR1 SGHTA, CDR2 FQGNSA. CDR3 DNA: TGTGCCAGCAGCTTGCCGACAGGACCCTACGAGCAGTACTTC. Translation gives CASSLPTGPYEQYF.

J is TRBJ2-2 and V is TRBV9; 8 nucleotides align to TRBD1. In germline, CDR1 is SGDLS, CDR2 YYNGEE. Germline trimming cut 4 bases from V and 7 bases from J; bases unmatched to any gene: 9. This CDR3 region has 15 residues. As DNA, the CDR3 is TGTGCCAGCAGCCCCCGGACAGGGCGAGACGGGGAGCTGTTTTTT. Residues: CASSPRTGRDGELFF.

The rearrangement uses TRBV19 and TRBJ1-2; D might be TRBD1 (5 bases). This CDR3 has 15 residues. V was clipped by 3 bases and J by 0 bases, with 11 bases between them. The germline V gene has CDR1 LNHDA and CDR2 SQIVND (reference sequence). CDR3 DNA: TGTGCCAGTAGTATCATGGACACCTCTAACTATGGCTACACCTTC. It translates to CASSIMDTSNYGYTF.